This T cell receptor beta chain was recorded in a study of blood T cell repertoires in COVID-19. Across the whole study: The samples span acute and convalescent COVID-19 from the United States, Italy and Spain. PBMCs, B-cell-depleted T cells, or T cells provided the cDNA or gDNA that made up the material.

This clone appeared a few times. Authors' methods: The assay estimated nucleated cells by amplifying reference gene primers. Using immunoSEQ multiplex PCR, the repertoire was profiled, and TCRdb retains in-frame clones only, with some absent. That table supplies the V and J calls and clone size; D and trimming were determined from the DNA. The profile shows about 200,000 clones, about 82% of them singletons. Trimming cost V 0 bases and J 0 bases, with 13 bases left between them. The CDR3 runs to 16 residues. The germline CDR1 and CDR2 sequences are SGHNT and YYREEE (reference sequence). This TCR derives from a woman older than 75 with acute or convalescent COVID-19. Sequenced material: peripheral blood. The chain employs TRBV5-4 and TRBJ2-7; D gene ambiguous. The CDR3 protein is CASSLGQLRNSYEQYF. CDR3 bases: TGTGCCAGCAGCTTGGGACAACTTAGGAACTCCTACGAGCAGTACTTC.